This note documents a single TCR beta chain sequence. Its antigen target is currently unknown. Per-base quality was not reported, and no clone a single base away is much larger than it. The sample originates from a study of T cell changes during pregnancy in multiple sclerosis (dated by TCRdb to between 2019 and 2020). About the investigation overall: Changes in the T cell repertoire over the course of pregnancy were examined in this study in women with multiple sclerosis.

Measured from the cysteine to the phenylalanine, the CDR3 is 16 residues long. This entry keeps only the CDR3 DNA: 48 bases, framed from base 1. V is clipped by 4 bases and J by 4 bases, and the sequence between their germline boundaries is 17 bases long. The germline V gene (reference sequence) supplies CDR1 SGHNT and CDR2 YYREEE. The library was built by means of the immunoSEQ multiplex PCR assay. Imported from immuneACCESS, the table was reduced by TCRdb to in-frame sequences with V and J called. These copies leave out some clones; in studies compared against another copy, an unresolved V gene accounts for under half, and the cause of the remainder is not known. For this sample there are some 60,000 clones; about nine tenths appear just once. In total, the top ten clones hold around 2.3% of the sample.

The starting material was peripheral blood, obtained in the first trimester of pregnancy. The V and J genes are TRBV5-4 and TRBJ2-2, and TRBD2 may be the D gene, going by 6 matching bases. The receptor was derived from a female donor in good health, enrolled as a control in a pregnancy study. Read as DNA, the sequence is TGTGCCAGCAGCCCACCGTTCGGGGGAGTCACCGGGGAGCTGTTTTTT. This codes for CASSPPFGGVTGELFF.